These 19 T cell receptor beta chains share one sample of origin, sequenced in a study of shared clonotypes between healthy human individuals. Generated by immunoSEQ multiplex PCR, the TCRdb table keeps only in-frame clones and is missing some. The sample records about 680,000 clones, around 90% being singletons. Naive CD8 cells lacked CD45RO, underwent positive selection for CCR7 and left out terminally differentiated effector memory CD45RA+ cells. The specimen was naive CD8+ T cells sorted from blood. Receptors originate from a man aged 25-45 years in good health.

The chain combines TRBV2 with TRBJ2-1; 7 nucleotides agree with TRBD1. CDR3 length equals 15 residues. Germline CDR1 reads SNHLY; CDR2 reads FYNNEI. V shed 4 bases and J 8 bases; nucleotides not matched to a gene: 11. The CDR3 DNA reads TGTGCCAGCAGTGCACCGGGACAGACCAGGGATGAGCAGTTCTTC. As protein: CASSAPGQTRDEQFF.

As regards this clone: This is likely a read error, given that the CDR3 carries no conserved phenylalanine or tryptophan at its end. Because the CDR3's place on the DNA is in doubt, the DNA is left out and the CDR3 is given as listed by TCRdb. This chain links TRBV29-1 with TRBJ2-7; the D call of TRBD2 is as the table states it, not checked on the DNA. Germline-derived CDR1 and CDR2 are SQVTM and ANQGSEA. The CDR3 spans 12 amino acids, including both terminal residues. The CDR3 sequence: CSVEDGEGTPWI.

The chain links TRBV10-2 to TRBJ1-4; D remains unclear. Germline V gene lookup returns CDR1 WSHSY and CDR2 SAAADI. The ends were cut back, 2 bases at V and 8 bases at J, with 12 bases in the middle. The CDR3 covers 14 residues. DNA of the CDR3: TGCGCCAGCAGTGAGGGAGCAGCCTTCGAAAAACTGTTTTTT. Its translation: CASSEGAAFEKLFF.

This rearrangement joins TRBV10-3 to TRBJ2-7; 10 bases are a match to TRBD2. V lost 6 bases, J lost 7 bases, and 9 bases stayed unmatched. Germline loops: CDR1 ENHRY, CDR2 SYGVKD. This CDR3 has 14 residues. The CDR3 region is CAIRPSGGLREQYF. The CDR3 nucleotides are TGTGCCATCAGACCTAGCGGGGGACTACGAGAGCAGTACTTC.

The chain employs TRBV9 and TRBJ1-1; 7 bases fit TRBD1. Trimming cost V 3 bases and J 3 bases; bases outside gene matches: 5. The CDR3 covers 14 residues. Germline V CDR1 and CDR2: SGDLS, YYNGEE. The CDR3 nucleotides are TGTGCCAGCAGCGCCCAGGGGGTTGACACTGAAGCTTTCTTT. Translating gives CASSAQGVDTEAFF.

The chain links TRBV19 to TRBJ1-4, with D unclear. This CDR3 has 14 residues. V shed 3 bases and J shed 5 bases, with 10 bases lying between them. The germline V gene encodes CDR1 LNHDA and CDR2 SQIVND (reference sequence). CDR3: CASSMKGENEKLFF. CDR3 in DNA: TGTGCCAGTAGTATGAAGGGCGAGAATGAAAAACTGTTTTTT.

V gene TRBV7-2 combines with J gene TRBJ2-7; 8 bases line up with TRBD1. Germline V gives CDR1 SGHTA, CDR2 FQGNSA. The junction had 7 bases not matched to a gene; V was cut back by 6 bases and J by 3 bases. The CDR3 has 14 residues. CDR3 coding DNA: TGTGCCAGCAGTTGGACAGGGTCGGGCTACGAGCAGTACTTC. This translates into CASSWTGSGYEQYF.

The J gene is TRBJ2-3, the V gene TRBV7-3; D remains unclear. Germline V gene lookup returns CDR1 SGHTA and CDR2 FQGTGA. CDR3 size: 14 residues. The ends were cut back, 1 base at V and 1 base at J, with 6 bases in the middle. The CDR3 region has the DNA TGTGCCAGCAGCTTAATTTTTGGCACAGATACGCAGTATTTT. This sequence encodes CASSLIFGTDTQYF.

V gene TRBV29-1 combines with J gene TRBJ2-3; D is unclear. Between the trimmed V and J ends, which lost 4 bases and 0 bases, there was a span of 8 bases. Germline-derived CDR1 and CDR2 are SQVTM and ANQGSEA. CDR3 length equals 13 residues. The CDR3, as DNA: TGCAGCGTTGTTTGGTTTAGCACAGATACGCAGTATTTT. Translating it yields CSVVWFSTDTQYF.

V and J are TRBV27 and TRBJ2-1, with a tentative D call TRBD2 (6 bases). V was trimmed by 3 bases and J by 8 bases, leaving 17 bases between them. CDR3 length: 15 amino acids. CDR1 MNHEY and CDR2 SMNVEV come from the germline V gene (reference sequence). The CDR3 region is CASSFRASVRDEQFF. CDR3 DNA: TGTGCCAGCAGTTTTCGGGCTAGCGTTAGGGATGAGCAGTTCTTC.

Worth noting for this clone: The DNA is omitted, as the CDR3 cannot be located on it reliably, and the CDR3 follows TCRdb's listing. The gene calls are TRBV7-8 and TRBJ2-7; the table calls TRBD1, which could not be checked here. The germline V gene encodes CDR1 SGHVS and CDR2 FQNEAQ. Including both end residues, the CDR3 is 14 amino acids long. CDR3 loop: CASSLQEWATGASF.

V and J are TRBV2 and TRBJ1-5; TRBD1 might be the D (5 bases). Deletions cut 6 bases from V and 1 base from J, with 16 bases between. Germline CDR1 and CDR2: SNHLY and FYNNEI. The CDR3 has 16 residues. CDR3 bases: TGTGCCAGCAGCCACTACTTAGACAGCAGCAATCAGCCCCAGCATTTT. The encoded protein is CASSHYLDSSNQPQHF.

This rearrangement joins TRBV7-6 to TRBJ2-3, with D uncertain. The V gene's germline CDR1 is SGHVS and CDR2 FNYEAQ. V shed 2 bases and J shed 4 bases, with 10 bases lying between them. The length of the CDR3 is 14 residues. CDR3 sequence (DNA): TGTGCCAGCAGCTTATGGTCCTCCGCAGATACGCAGTATTTT. This encodes CASSLWSSADTQYF. Looking up the rest from reference TRBV7-6 and TRBJ2-3 gives the full variable domain: GAGVSQSPRYKVTKRGQDVALRCDPISGHVSLYWYRQALGQGPEFLTYFNYEAQQDKSGLPNDRFSAERPEGSISTLTIQRTEQRDSAMYRCASSLWSSADTQYFGPGTRLTVL.

V usage is TRBV7-2 and J usage is TRBJ2-7; TRBD2 matches 11 bases. Germline assignment: CDR1 SGHTA and CDR2 FQGNSA. This CDR3 is built from 13 residues. V shed 11 bases, J shed 9 bases, and the junction held 12 bases outside the gene matches. CDR3 nucleotide sequence: TGTGCCGGGTCATCTAGCGGGAGGATGCCGCAGTACTTC. It yields the protein CAGSSSGRMPQYF.

This chain uses TRBV7-9 with TRBJ2-1, with 7 nucleotides matching TRBD1. The CDR3 loop spans 15 amino acids. Germline CDR1 reads SEHNR; CDR2 reads FQNEAQ (reference sequence). After removal of 5 bases from V and 8 bases from J, the junction contained 12 bases not matched to a gene. The CDR3 nucleotides read TGTGCCAGCAGCCCCGTGGACAGGAGTGTCGATGAGCAGTTCTTC. Translating it yields CASSPVDRSVDEQFF.

This rearrangement joins TRBV7-9 to TRBJ1-2; unclear D gene. Trimming cost V 6 bases and J 5 bases, with 16 bases left between them. The CDR3 is 14 amino acids. Germline lookup yields CDR1 SEHNR and CDR2 FQNEAQ (reference sequence). CDR3 nucleotide sequence: TGTGCCAGCAGTGTAAATACGATGATTTATGGCTACACCTTC. Amino acid sequence: CASSVNTMIYGYTF. Based on the CDR3 plus reference TRBV7-9 and TRBJ1-2, the full variable domain is DTGVSQNPRHKITKRGQNVTFRCDPISEHNRLYWYRQTLGQGPEFLTYFQNEAQLEKSRLLSDRFSAERPKGSFSTLEIQRTEQGDSAMYLCASSVNTMIYGYTFGSGTRLTVV.

The rearrangement joins TRBV7-2 to TRBJ2-5; no definite D call. Trimming removed 8 bases from V and 4 bases from J, with 17 bases in between. Germline CDR1 and CDR2: SGHTA and FQGNSA. CDR3 length: 14 residues. The chain's CDR3 is CASGLVPSPETQYF. The DNA of the CDR3 is TGTGCCAGCGGGCTGGTCCCGAGCCCAGAGACCCAGTACTTC.

The chain uses TRBV9 and TRBJ2-2; D unclear. The CDR3 is made up of 14 amino acids. Trimming removed 0 bases from V and 0 bases from J, with 3 bases in between. Germline CDR1 is SGDLS and CDR2 is YYNGEE. The CDR3 protein is CASSVGANTGELFF. The CDR3 DNA is TGTGCCAGCAGCGTAGGAGCGAACACCGGGGAGCTGTTTTTT.

V gene TRBV10-3 combines with J gene TRBJ1-3; 8 nucleotides align to TRBD1. Trimming at V came to 6 bases and at J to 0 bases, leaving 1 base not matched to a gene. Germline V gene sequence: CDR1 ENHRY, CDR2 SYGVKD. CDR3 length: 14 residues. The CDR3: CAISTGGSGNTIYF. For the CDR3, the DNA is TGTGCCATCAGCACAGGGGGCTCTGGAAACACCATATATTTT.